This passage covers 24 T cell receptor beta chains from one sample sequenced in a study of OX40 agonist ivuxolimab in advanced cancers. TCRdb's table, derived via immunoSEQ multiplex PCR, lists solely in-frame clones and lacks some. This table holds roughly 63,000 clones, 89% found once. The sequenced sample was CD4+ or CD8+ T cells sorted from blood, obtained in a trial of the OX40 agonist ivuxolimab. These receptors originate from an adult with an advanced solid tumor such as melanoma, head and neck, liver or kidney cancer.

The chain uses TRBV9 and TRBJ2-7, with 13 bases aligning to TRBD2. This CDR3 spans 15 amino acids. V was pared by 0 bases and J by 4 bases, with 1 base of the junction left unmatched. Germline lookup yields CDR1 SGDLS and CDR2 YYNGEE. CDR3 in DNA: TGTGCCAGCAGCGTAGAGACTAGCGGGGGGTACGAGCAGTACTTC. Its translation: CASSVETSGGYEQYF.

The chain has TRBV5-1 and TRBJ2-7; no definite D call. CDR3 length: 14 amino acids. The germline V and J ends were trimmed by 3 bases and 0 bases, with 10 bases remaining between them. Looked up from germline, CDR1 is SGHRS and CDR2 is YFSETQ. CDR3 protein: CASSWGPNSYEQYF. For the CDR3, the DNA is TGCGCCAGCAGCTGGGGTCCAAACTCCTACGAGCAGTACTTC.

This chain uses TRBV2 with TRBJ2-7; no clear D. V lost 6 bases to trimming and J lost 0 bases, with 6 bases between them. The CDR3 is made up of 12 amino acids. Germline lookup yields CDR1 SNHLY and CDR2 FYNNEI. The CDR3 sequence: CASSRNSYEQYF. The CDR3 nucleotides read TGTGCCAGCAGCCGGAACTCCTACGAGCAGTACTTC.

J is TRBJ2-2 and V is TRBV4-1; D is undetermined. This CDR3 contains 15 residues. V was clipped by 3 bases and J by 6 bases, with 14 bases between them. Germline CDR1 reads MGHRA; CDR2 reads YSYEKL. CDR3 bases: TGCGCCAGCAGCCAGGAACGGCAGGTCCCCGGGGAGCTGTTTTTT. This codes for CASSQERQVPGELFF.

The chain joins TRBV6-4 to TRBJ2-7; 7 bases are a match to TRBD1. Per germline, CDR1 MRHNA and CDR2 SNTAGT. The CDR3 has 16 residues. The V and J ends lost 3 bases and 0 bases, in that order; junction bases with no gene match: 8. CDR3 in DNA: TGTGCCAGCAGTGATCTTGGACAGGTTTTCTCCTACGAGCAGTACTTC. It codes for CASSDLGQVFSYEQYF.

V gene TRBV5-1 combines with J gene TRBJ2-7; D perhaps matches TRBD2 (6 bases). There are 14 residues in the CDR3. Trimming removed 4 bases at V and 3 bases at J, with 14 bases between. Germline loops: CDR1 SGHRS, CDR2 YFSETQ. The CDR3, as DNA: TGCGCCAGCAGCCTCTGGGACTCCGACTACGAGCAGTACTTC. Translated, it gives CASSLWDSDYEQYF.

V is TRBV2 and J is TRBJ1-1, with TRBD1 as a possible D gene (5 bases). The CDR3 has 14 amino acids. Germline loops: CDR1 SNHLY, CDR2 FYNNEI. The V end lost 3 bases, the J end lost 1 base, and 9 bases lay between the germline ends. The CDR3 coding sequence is TGTGCCAGCAGTGATTCAGGGTGGAACACTGAAGCTTTCTTT. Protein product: CASSDSGWNTEAFF.

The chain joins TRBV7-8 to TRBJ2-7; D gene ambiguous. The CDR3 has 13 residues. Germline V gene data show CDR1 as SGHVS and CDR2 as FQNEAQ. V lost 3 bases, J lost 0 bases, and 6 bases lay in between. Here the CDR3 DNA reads TGTGCCAGCAGCTTTAGGAGCTCCTACGAGCAGTACTTC. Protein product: CASSFRSSYEQYF.

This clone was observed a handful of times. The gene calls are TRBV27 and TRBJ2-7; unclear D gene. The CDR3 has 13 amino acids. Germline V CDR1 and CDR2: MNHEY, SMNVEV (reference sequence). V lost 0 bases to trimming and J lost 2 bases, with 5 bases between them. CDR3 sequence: CASSLSITYEQYF. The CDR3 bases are TGTGCCAGCAGTTTATCGATCACCTACGAGCAGTACTTC.

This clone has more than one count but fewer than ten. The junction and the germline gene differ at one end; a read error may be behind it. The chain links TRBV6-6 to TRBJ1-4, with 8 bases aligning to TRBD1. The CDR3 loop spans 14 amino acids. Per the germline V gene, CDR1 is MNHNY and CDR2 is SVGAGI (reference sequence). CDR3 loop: CASSLGQVAEKLFF. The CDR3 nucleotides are TGTGCCAGTAGTTTGGGACAGGTGGCTGAAAAACTGTTTTTT.

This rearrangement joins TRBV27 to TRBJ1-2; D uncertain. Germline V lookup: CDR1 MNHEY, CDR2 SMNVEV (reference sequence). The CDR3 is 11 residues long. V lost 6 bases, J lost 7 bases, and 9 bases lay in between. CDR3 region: CASRGSSGYTF. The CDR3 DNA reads TGTGCCAGCAGAGGTTCCTCTGGCTACACCTTC.

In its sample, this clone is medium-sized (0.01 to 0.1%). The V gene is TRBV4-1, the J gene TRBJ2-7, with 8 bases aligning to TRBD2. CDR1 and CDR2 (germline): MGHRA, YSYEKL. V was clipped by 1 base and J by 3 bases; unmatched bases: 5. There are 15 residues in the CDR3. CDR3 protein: CASSQAVSGNYEQYF. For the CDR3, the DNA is TGCGCCAGCAGCCAAGCGGTTAGCGGGAACTACGAGCAGTACTTC.

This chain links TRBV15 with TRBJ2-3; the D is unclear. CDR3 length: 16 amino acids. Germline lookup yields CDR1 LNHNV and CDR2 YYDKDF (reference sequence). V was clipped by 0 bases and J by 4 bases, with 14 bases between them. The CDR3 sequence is CATSRDLGTTADTQYF. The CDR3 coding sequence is TGTGCCACCAGCAGAGATCTGGGTACCACGGCAGATACGCAGTATTTT.

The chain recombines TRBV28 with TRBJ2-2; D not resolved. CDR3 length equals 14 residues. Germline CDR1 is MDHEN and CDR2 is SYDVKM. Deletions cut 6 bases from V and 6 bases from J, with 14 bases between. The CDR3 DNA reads TGTGCCAGCAGGACTGAGCTCTTGTCCGGGGAGCTGTTTTTT. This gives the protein CASRTELLSGELFF.

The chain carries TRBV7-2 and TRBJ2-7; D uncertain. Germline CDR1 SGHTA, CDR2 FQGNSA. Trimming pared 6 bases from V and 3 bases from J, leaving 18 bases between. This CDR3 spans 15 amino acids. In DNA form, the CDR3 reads TGTGCCAGCAGACATGACTTGGCGAATCACTACGAGCAGTACTTC. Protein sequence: CASRHDLANHYEQYF.

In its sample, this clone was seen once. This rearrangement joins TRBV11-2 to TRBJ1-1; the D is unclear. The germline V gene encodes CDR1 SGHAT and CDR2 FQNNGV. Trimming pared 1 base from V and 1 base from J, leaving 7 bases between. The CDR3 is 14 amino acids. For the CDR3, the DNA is TGTGCCAGCAGCTTAGTAAGTGAGAACACTGAAGCTTTCTTT. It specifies CASSLVSENTEAFF.

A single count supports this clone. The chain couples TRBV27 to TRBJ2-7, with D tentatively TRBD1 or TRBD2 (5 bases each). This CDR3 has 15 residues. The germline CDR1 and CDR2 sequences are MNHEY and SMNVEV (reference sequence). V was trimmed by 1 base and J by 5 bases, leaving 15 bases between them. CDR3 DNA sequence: TGTGCCAGCAGTTTATACGGTCGCCAGGGAGACGAGCAGTACTTC. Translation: CASSLYGRQGDEQYF.

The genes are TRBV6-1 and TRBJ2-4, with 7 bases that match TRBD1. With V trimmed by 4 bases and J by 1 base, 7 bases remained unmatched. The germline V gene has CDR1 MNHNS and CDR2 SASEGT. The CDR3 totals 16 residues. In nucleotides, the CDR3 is TGTGCCAGCAGTGCACAGGGGAACAATGCCAAAAACATTCAGTACTTC. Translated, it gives CASSAQGNNAKNIQYF.

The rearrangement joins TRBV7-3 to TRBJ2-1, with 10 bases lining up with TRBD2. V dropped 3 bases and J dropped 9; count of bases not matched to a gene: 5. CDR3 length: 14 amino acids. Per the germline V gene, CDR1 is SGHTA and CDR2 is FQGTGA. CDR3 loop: CASSFSGGAGEQFF. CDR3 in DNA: TGTGCCAGCAGCTTCAGCGGGGGGGCTGGTGAGCAGTTCTTC.

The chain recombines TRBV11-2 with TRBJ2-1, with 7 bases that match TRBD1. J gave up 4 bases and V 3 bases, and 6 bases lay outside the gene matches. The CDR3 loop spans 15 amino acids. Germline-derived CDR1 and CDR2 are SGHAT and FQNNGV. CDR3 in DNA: TGTGCCAGCAGCTTGGAAGAGGGGGCATACAATGAGCAGTTCTTC. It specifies CASSLEEGAYNEQFF.

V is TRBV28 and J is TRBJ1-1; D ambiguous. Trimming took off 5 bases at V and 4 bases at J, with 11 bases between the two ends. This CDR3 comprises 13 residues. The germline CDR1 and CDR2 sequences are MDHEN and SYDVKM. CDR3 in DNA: TGTGCCAGCAGTGGGGAGCGGAGCACTGAAGCTTTCTTT. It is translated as CASSGERSTEAFF.

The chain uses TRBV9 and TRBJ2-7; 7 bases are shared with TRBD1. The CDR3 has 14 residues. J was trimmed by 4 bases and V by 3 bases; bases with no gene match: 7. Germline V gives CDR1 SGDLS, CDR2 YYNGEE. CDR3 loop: CASSATGISYEQYF. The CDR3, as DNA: TGTGCCAGCAGCGCGACAGGGATATCGTACGAGCAGTACTTC. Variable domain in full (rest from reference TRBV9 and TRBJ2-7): DSGVTQTPKHLITATGQRVTLRCSPRSGDLSVYWYQQSLDQGLQFLIQYYNGEERAKGNILERFSAQQFPDLHSELNLSSLELGDSALYFCASSATGISYEQYFGPGTRLTVT.

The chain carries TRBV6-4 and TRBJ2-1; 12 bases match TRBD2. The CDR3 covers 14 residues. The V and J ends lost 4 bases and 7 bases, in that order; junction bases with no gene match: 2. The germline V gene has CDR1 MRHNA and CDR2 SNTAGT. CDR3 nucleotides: TGTGCCAGCAGTGTACTAGCGGGGGGTAATGAGCAGTTCTTC. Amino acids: CASSVLAGGNEQFF.

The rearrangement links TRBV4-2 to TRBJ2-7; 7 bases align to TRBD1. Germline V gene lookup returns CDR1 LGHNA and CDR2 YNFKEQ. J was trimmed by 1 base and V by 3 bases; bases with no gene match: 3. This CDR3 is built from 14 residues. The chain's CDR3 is CASSQTGSSYEQYF. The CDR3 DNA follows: TGTGCCAGCAGCCAGACAGGGTCTTCCTACGAGCAGTACTTC.